This entry is about one TCR beta chain. Its antigen is unknown. Treatment denoted: roughly 10-day PBMC culture with coronavirus spike peptide pools or control peptides (ViraFEST assay). The sample is drawn from a study of vaccination and CD4 T cells after COVID-19. Broader study findings: Median about 86% of reactive clones detected in convalescent patients emerged only post-vaccination.

This CDR3 has 15 residues. Trimming took 9 bases from V and 3 from J, leaving 20 bases between them. Per the germline V gene, CDR1 is LNHDA and CDR2 is SQIVND (reference sequence). With the Oncomine TCR Beta short-read assay, DNA from cultured CD4+ T cells was sequenced. Each CDR3 protein is one row after TCRdb ran MiXCR on the PCR reads. The sample shows some 16,000 distinct CDR3 sequences, roughly 75% of them seen only once. Here the sequenced sample was CD4+ T cells from blood, cultured in vitro, taken after SARS-CoV-2 vaccination. The rearrangement uses TRBV19 and TRBJ1-1; D may be TRBD1 (6 bases). The receptor was derived from a human donor who received a COVID-19 vaccine. The CDR3: CASSLGTHVYTEAFF. The CDR3 nucleotides are TGTGCCAGCAGCTTAGGGACACATGTCTACACTGAAGCTTTCTTT.